The source of this T cell receptor beta chain is a study of beta chain features in type 1 diabetes listed by TCRdb under 2018. Describing the broader study: No differences in mean age, gender distribution, total cell number or subset yield were found between patients and healthy donors. A total of about 110 million sorted cells were examined across all samples, and the number of cells per subset was strongly correlated with RNA yield. The study compared TCRB repertoires of sorted circulating CD4+ T cell subsets between recently diagnosed type 1 diabetes patients and matched healthy donors. Naive and central memory subsets were obtained from all 30 or so donors, but regulatory and stem cell-like memory subsets were isolated from only 8 patients and roughly eight healthy donors. Overall study outcomes, separate from this receptor: Shorter templates might have been favored by PCR, but patient and control samples were amplified and corrected together, so both groups would have been affected equally by any skew. HLA sub-analyses involved small numbers of individuals, so any influence of HLA type on TCRB rearrangement remained unresolved. Naive, central memory and regulatory TCRB repertoires appeared to be more similar among patients than among healthy donors. A moderate but significant shortening of TCRB CDR3 length was observed in type 1 diabetes patients in all four CD4+ subsets. Because cDNA was sequenced instead of genomic DNA, activated cells with high expression could be over-represented, although the groups did not differ in activation or CD3 levels. Fewer insertions and more nucleotide deletions at VDJ recombination sites were observed in patients with type 1 diabetes, implying thymic rearrangement abnormalities.

Each donor gave one peripheral blood draw, averaging roughly 100 mL, which was collected into heparinised tubes. Using a panel that included CD45RO, CCR7, CD25, CD127, CD95 and CD27, naive, central memory, regulatory and stem cell-like memory CD4+ T cells were sorted on a BD FACSAria II. Purity was above 95% for every sorted population. Right away, PBMCs were isolated by Lymphoprep density gradient centrifugation and were stained directly, with no culture step. Samples were stained and sorted in pairs, with one healthy donor and one patient per experiment, so that batch effects were minimized. The CDR3 numbers 16 residues from cysteine through phenylalanine. Of all the DNA, just the CDR3 is kept, 48 bases in frame from base 1. CDR1 and CDR2 are drawn from the germline V gene (reference sequence): SSHAT, FNYEAQ. For this clone: Its antigen is unknown. The junction differs from germline at one of its ends, possibly a read error.

The entire isolated RNA was reverse transcribed using the High Capacity cDNA Reverse Transcription Kit, and thus expressed TCRB transcripts were sequenced. Deep immunoSEQ sequencing was performed on naive, central memory and regulatory T cell samples, with an average of roughly 3.5 million total reads per sample. Sorted cells were lysed in RLT buffer, and RNA was extracted using DNase-treated RNeasy Micro or Mini kits according to cell number. To prevent cross-contamination, each cell subset was processed individually, whereas patient and healthy donor samples were processed jointly. The immunoSEQ multiplex PCR was used to amplify TCRB sequences from cDNA, generating 87-bp fragments that spanned the CDR3 region. Sequencing of the amplicons was done on the Illumina HiSeq platform. Turning to the authors' computational methods: PCR bias was computationally corrected using synthetic template baselines, reads within Hamming distance 2 were collapsed, and singletons that could not be merged were discarded. Reads were aligned to IMGT to assign V, D and J genes, CDR3 length, and insertions or deletions at six rearrangement sites. Within each subset, clonotype counts were normalized to the number of sorted cells before true diversity and Gini coefficients were calculated with the tcR R package. Repertoire sharing was quantified using the overlap coefficient calculated on TCRB nucleotide sequences. This is the immuneACCESS table as TCRdb keeps it, with only in-frame sequences that have V and J called. A part of the clones is gone; compared with another copy, unresolved V genes explain less than half, and the rest is unexplained. V and J calls and clone size come straight from that table; D and trimming were deduced from the DNA. This sample has 250,000 to 350,000 clones in its table, and approximately 14% of those were observed once. Together, the top ten hold under 8.5% of the sample.

The sequenced sample was central memory CD4+ T cells from blood. The receptor was isolated from a man aged 25-40 years in good health. In this chain, TRBV7-7 is recombined with TRBJ2-1; TRBD2 fits 9 bases in the junction. The DNA sequence reads TGTGCTAGCAGCCAACGAGCGGGAGGCACCTACAATGAGCAGTTCTTC. The encoded protein is CASSQRAGGTYNEQFF.